The 26 T cell receptor beta chains given below trace back to one sample, sequenced in a study of kidney transplant recipient with SARS-CoV-2 infection. TCRdb recomputed calls from the reads with MiXCR, one row per CDR3 protein. The sample holds under 300,000 distinct CDR3 sequences, more than 25% seen once. Here the sequenced sample was a blood sample, taken at baseline and on day 111 from a kidney transplant recipient. The receptors here all came from a male patient between 25 and 39 years old who had COVID-19 and was a kidney transplant recipient. Some T cells may possibly be graft donor cells.

This clonotype was detected ten times or more. The chain combines TRBV7-2 with TRBJ1-2; D remains unclear. The CDR3 is made up of 17 amino acids. The V and J ends lost 5 bases and 4 bases respectively, with 23 bases between them. CDR1 is SGHTA and CDR2 is FQGNSA in the germline V gene. CDR3 residues: CASSHSIRDGKTYGYTF. The CDR3 region has the DNA TGTGCCAGCAGCCATTCCATCAGAGACGGAAAGACCTATGGCTACACCTTC.

This clonotype has a count of ten or more. This sequence joins TRBV11-2 and TRBJ1-2, with D uncertain. The CDR3 is 13 amino acids. CDR1 SGHAT and CDR2 FQNNGV come from the germline V gene. V was clipped by 5 bases and J by 0 bases, with 7 bases between them. The CDR3 reads CASSPRPNYGYTF. The CDR3 coding sequence is TGTGCCAGCAGCCCGCGACCTAACTATGGCTACACCTTC.

The sample holds many counts of this clonotype. The V call is TRBV27, the J call TRBJ1-5; 7 nucleotides agree with TRBD1. J was trimmed by 6 bases and V by 5 bases; bases with no gene match: 4. This CDR3 comprises 13 residues. The germline V gene has CDR1 MNHEY and CDR2 SMNVEV (reference sequence). The CDR3 nucleotides are TGTGCCAGCAGTCCAGGGGGAATTCAGCCCCAGCATTTT. This codes for CASSPGGIQPQHF.

This clonotype has a count of ten or more. The chain couples TRBV2 to TRBJ1-2; D possibly corresponds to TRBD1 (6 bases). Germline V lookup: CDR1 SNHLY, CDR2 FYNNEI. CDR3 size: 12 residues. Between the trimmed V and J ends, which lost 7 bases and 5 bases, there was a span of 11 bases. The CDR3: CASTQGWYGYTF. The CDR3 region has the DNA TGTGCCAGCACCCAGGGGTGGTATGGCTACACCTTC.

In its sample, this clonotype was seen many times. CDR3 DNA: TGCAGTGGTATAGGGGTCTATGGAAACACCATATATTTT. Its translation: CSGIGVYGNTIYF. The chain links TRBV20-1 to TRBJ1-3, with D perhaps TRBD1 (5 bases). Trimming shortened V by 7 bases and J by 3 bases, and 13 bases separated the two germline ends. The length of the CDR3 is 13 residues. From germline, CDR1 is DFQATT and CDR2 SNEGSKA (reference sequence).

This clonotype was seen repeatedly, ten times or more. No DNA is shown, since the ends of the CDR3 on it are uncertain; the CDR3 is the one TCRdb lists. V is TRBV7-5 and J is TRBJ1-2. TRBV7-5 is marked as a pseudogene. With termini counted, the CDR3 has 19 amino acids. The CDR3 sequence: CISVPERTFEVGKTYGYTF.

This clonotype has a count of ten or more. The chain employs TRBV3-1 and TRBJ2-1, with 13 bases lining up with TRBD2. CDR1 is LGHDT, CDR2 YNNKEL, per germline (reference sequence). This CDR3 has 16 residues. The V and J ends lost 4 bases and 8 bases, in that order; junction bases with no gene match: 8. CDR3 bases: TGTGCCAGCAGCCTAAGAGGGACTAGCGGGGTCGATGAGCAGTTCTTC. It specifies CASSLRGTSGVDEQFF.

This clonotype was picked up many times. The CDR3, as DNA: TGCAGCGTTGCTATAGGGACAGGGGAGAATCAGCCCCAGCATTTT. Its protein product is CSVAIGTGENQPQHF. The chain employs TRBV29-1 and TRBJ1-5; 10 bases map to TRBD1. CDR3 length equals 15 residues. Germline V gene sequence: CDR1 SQVTM, CDR2 ANQGSEA. Trimming removed 4 bases from V and 4 bases from J; junction bases left unmatched: 7.

This clonotype was observed many times. The chain carries TRBV7-2 and TRBJ2-7; D unresolved. The CDR3 totals 12 residues. The V gene lost 4 bases and the J gene lost 10 bases, with 14 bases spanning the gap. The germline V gene has CDR1 SGHTA and CDR2 FQGNSA. CDR3 bases: TGTGCCAGCAGCTCCCAGGCTTCCCGACAGTACTTC. Translated, it gives CASSSQASRQYF.

This clonotype came up a few times. The V gene is TRBV6-5, the J gene TRBJ2-7; D is unclear. CDR1 MNHEY and CDR2 SVGAGI come from the germline V gene. V was pared by 5 bases and J by 2 bases, with 10 bases between. CDR3 size: 13 residues. The CDR3 DNA reads as TGTGCCAGCAGTGGTACACAAACCTACGAGCAGTACGTC. It codes for CASSGTQTYEQYV.

This clonotype was recorded only once. At one end the junction does not follow the germline gene, possibly because of a read error. J is TRBJ2-4 and V is TRBV20-1, with TRBD2 matching 8 bases. The CDR3 contains 12 residues. Germline V gene sequence: CDR1 DFQATT, CDR2 SNEGSKA (reference sequence). The chain's CDR3 is CSARGWERELFF. The CDR3 region has the DNA TGCAGTGCTAGAGGGTGGGAGCGGGAGCTGTTCTTC.

The sample holds a few counts of this clonotype. The rearrangement joins TRBV20-1 to TRBJ2-1; 10 bases fit TRBD2. This CDR3 has 12 residues. Germline V lookup: CDR1 DFQATT, CDR2 SNEGSKA (reference sequence). The CDR3 reads CRGTSEYNEQFF. The CDR3 DNA reads TGCAGGGGGACTAGCGAATACAATGAGCAGTTCTTC.

This clonotype was seen repeatedly, ten times or more. The genes are TRBV6-6 and TRBJ2-7; TRBD2 might be the D (6 bases). The V end lost 10 bases, the J end lost 6 bases, and 16 bases lay between the germline ends. The germline CDR1 and CDR2 sequences are MNHNY and SVGAGI (reference sequence). The CDR3 is made up of 12 amino acids. CDR3 residues: CATRRGLSEQYF. CDR3 sequence (DNA): TGTGCCACCCGGAGGGGCCTCTCCGAGCAGTACTTC.

For this clonotype: It may be a read error: a sequence one base away is much more abundant. This chain joins TRBV15 and TRBJ1-1; D is possibly TRBD1 (6 bases). The CDR3 extends over 12 amino acids. Germline V gene lookup returns CDR1 LNHNV and CDR2 YYDKDF (reference sequence). CDR3 in amino acids: CAASTLGGEAFF. CDR3 DNA: TGTGCCGCCAGCACCCTAGGGGGTGAAGCTTTCTTT.

With regard to this clonotype: One base away lies a much larger clone, so this may be a sequencing read error. The chain uses TRBV25-1 and TRBJ2-5; possibly TRBD2 for D (6 bases). This CDR3 has 16 residues. Trimming shortened V by 7 bases and J by 7 bases, and 25 bases separated the two germline ends. Germline lookup yields CDR1 MGHDK and CDR2 SYGVNS. CDR3 DNA: TGTGCCAGCACGAGCGCCACTCGGGAGACGGCAGGGACCCAGTACTTC. It encodes CASTSATRETAGTQYF.

This clonotype occurred many times. The gene calls are TRBV6-2 or TRBV6-3 and TRBJ2-1; TRBD1 is a possible D gene (5 bases). CDR1 is MNHEY, CDR2 SVGEGT, per germline. The CDR3 totals 14 residues. V was pared by 2 bases and J by 0 bases, with 5 bases between. This CDR3 reads CASSYDSSYNEQFF. CDR3 bases: TGTGCCAGCAGTTACGACAGCTCCTACAATGAGCAGTTCTTC.

At least ten counts were recorded for this clonotype. The V gene is TRBV15, the J gene TRBJ2-7; no reliable D call. The V end lost 0 bases, the J end lost 2 bases, and 8 bases lay between the germline ends. The CDR3 has 14 residues. Germline-derived CDR1 and CDR2 are LNHNV and YYDKDF (reference sequence). The CDR3 nucleotides read TGTGCCACCAGCAGAGATCGAAGTACCTACGAGCAGTACTTC. Translated, it gives CATSRDRSTYEQYF.

This clonotype was seen repeatedly, ten times or more. The rearrangement uses TRBV12-2 and TRBJ1-2. TRBV12-2 is deemed a pseudogene. The CDR3 length is 17 residues. CDR3 nucleotides: TGTGCAAGTCGCAGAGGAGTGACTCCACGAAAGACCTATGGCTACACCTTC. Its translation: CASRRGVTPRKTYGYTF.

This clonotype has a count of ten or more. This chain uses TRBV18 with TRBJ1-1; weak D call: TRBD1 (5 bases). Germline-derived CDR1 and CDR2 are KGHSH and LQKENI. This CDR3 is built from 13 residues. V was pared by 2 bases and J by 11 bases, with 15 bases between. In nucleotides, the CDR3 is TGTGCCAGCTCACCATACGGGGGGGAACGGGCTTTCTTT. Its translation: CASSPYGGERAFF.

Remarks on this clonotype: Sequence at one end of the junction differs from germline and may be a read error. V is TRBV9 and J is TRBJ2-1; D possibly uses TRBD1 or TRBD2 (5 bases each). This CDR3 has 16 amino acids. Looked up from germline, CDR1 is SGDLS and CDR2 is YYNGEE. The DNA for the CDR3 is TGTGCCAGCAGCGTAGTCGGGGCCTTTTCCTCCAATGAGCAGTTCTTC. The encoded protein is CASSVVGAFSSNEQFF.

Comments on this clonotype: This sequence may be a read error, since a much larger clone differs from it by one base. This chain connects TRBV7-2 to TRBJ1-2, with D perhaps TRBD1 (5 bases). Germline loops: CDR1 SGHTA, CDR2 FQGNSA. This CDR3 comprises 14 residues. Here the CDR3 DNA reads TGTGCCAACAGCTTATGGGGGTCTTCCGTTGGCTACACCTTC. It translates to CANSLWGSSVGYTF.

This clonotype occurred many times. This chain connects TRBV6-5 to TRBJ1-2; a weak D match, TRBD1 (6 bases). This CDR3 comprises 17 residues. Trimming took off 2 bases at V and 0 bases at J, with 16 bases between the two ends. The germline V gene encodes CDR1 MNHEY and CDR2 SVGAGI. CDR3 bases: TGTGCCAGCAGTTACACCGGACTGGACAGTTCTAACTATGGCTACACCTTC. This gives the protein CASSYTGLDSSNYGYTF.

This clonotype was observed many times. The chain has TRBV4-2 and TRBJ2-1, with 8 bases aligning to TRBD1. The germline V gene has CDR1 LGHNA and CDR2 YNFKEQ. The V gene end was trimmed by 0 bases and the J gene end by 6 bases; junction bases not matched to a gene: 7. CDR3 length: 16 amino acids. For the CDR3, the DNA is TGTGCCAGCAGCCAAGATCTGAGACAGGGGCGCAATGAGCAGTTCTTC. Translating gives CASSQDLRQGRNEQFF.

As for this clonotype: Just one base apart from a much larger clone, this may be a read error. V and J are TRBV12-3 or TRBV12-4 and TRBJ1-1; D gene uncertain. The CDR3 is 13 residues long. As DNA, the CDR3 is TGTGCCGGCAGTTTACCCGGGAGAACTGAAGCTTTCTTT. Translated, it gives CAGSLPGRTEAFF.

This clonotype was found many times. The V call is TRBV7-8, the J call TRBJ1-2; D ambiguous. The CDR3 length is 17 residues. Trimming shortened V by 5 bases and J by 4 bases, and 23 bases separated the two germline ends. CDR1 and CDR2 from the germline V gene are SGHVS and FQNEAQ. CDR3 sequence (DNA): TGTGCCAGCAGCGCTATCGGGTTTACCCGAAAGACCTATGGCTACACCTTC. This encodes CASSAIGFTRKTYGYTF.

This clonotype was seen ten or more times. The chain uses TRBV24-1 and TRBJ2-1; D is unclear. The CDR3 totals 12 residues. Germline V lookup: CDR1 KGHDR, CDR2 SFDVKD. The V gene lost 6 bases and the J gene lost 8 bases, with 10 bases spanning the gap. This CDR3 reads CATSPGGDEQFF. The CDR3 DNA reads TGTGCCACCAGTCCAGGCGGCGATGAGCAGTTCTTC.